This entry describes one T cell receptor beta chain. Its antigen is undetermined. Some clones are missing from TCRdb's copy, which holds only in-frame ones; the method was immunoSEQ multiplex PCR. The sample contains roughly 70,000 clones, over 85% of which appear only once. These data belong to a study of PD-1 blockade in classical Hodgkin lymphoma. Study-wide results and limits: Although disease activity or prior therapy may be involved, causes of the repertoire differences remain undefined. Newly diagnosed patients were reported to start with lower TCR diversity than healthy donors.

Time point specified: newly diagnosed, previously untreated cHL patient sample. PBMCs from untreated, newly diagnosed classical Hodgkin lymphoma were comparison samples. Sequencing used peripheral blood mononuclear cells (PBMCs). The clonotype was recovered from a human donor with classical Hodgkin lymphoma.

In DNA, the CDR3 is TGTGCCAGCAGCTTCTCTACAGGGGGCGGTCAGCCCCAGCATTTT. Protein sequence: CASSFSTGGGQPQHF. This rearrangement joins TRBV7-2 to TRBJ1-5; 9 bases are a match to TRBD1. Germline CDR1 reads SGHTA; CDR2 reads FQGNSA. Trimming took 3 bases from V and 6 from J; bases not matched to a gene: 6. The CDR3 is 15 residues long.